This T cell receptor (beta chain) stems from a study of shared clonotypes between healthy human individuals. Genomic DNA from each subset was divided evenly over several immunoSEQ plates. Produced via immunoSEQ multiplex PCR; TCRdb's table is partial and in-frame only. There are hundreds of thousands of clones in the sample; about four fifths occur only once, and 13% lies in the top ten. Sequencing used PBMCs. The clonotype was recovered from a woman aged 40 to 49 in good health. Some clones in this sample may be carry-over from other donors' samples.

The CDR3 sequence is CASSPRQTLPDEQYF. CDR3 in DNA: TGTGCCAGCTCACCAAGACAGACGCTTCCTGACGAGCAGTACTTC. This chain links TRBV18 with TRBJ2-7; weak D call: TRBD1 (5 bases). Per the germline V gene, CDR1 is KGHSH and CDR2 is LQKENI. This CDR3 contains 15 residues. Trimming pared 2 bases from V and 5 bases from J, leaving 16 bases between.